The 7 T cell receptor beta chains in this list originate from one sample, sequenced in a study of cytomegalovirus exposure and HLA in healthy donors. 13 Jbeta primers and 60 Vbeta primers were used for the PCR. Using immunoSEQ multiplex PCR, the repertoire was profiled, and TCRdb retains in-frame clones only, with some absent. The sample gives 100,000 to 150,000 clones, about 11% of which show up once; about 4.6% is in the top ten. The sequenced sample consisted of PBMCs. Receptors originate from a woman under 30 in good health and CMV-seropositive.

This chain uses TRBV6-1 with TRBJ2-3; the D gene is possibly TRBD1 (5 bases). This CDR3 is 15 amino acids long. CDR1 and CDR2 from the germline V gene are MNHNS and SASEGT. Between the trimmed V and J ends, which lost 8 bases and 0 bases, there was a span of 15 bases. This CDR3 reads CASADSPTSTDTQYF. The CDR3 nucleotides are TGTGCCAGCGCAGACAGTCCTACTAGCACAGATACGCAGTATTTT.

The rearrangement joins TRBV5-1 to TRBJ1-4; tentatively, D is TRBD1 (6 bases). CDR1 SGHRS and CDR2 YFSETQ come from the germline V gene. Trimming cost V 0 bases and J 0 bases, with 9 bases left between them. CDR3 length equals 16 residues. CDR3 in DNA: TGCGCCAGCAGCTTGGCGGACAGCGCAACTAATGAAAAACTGTTTTTT. Protein sequence: CASSLADSATNEKLFF. The complete variable domain, with remaining parts taken from reference TRBV5-1 and TRBJ1-4, reads KAGVTQTPRYLIKTRGQQVTLSCSPISGHRSVSWYQQTPGQGLQFLFEYFSETQRNKGNFPGRFSGRQFSNSRSEMNVSTLELGDSALYLCASSLADSATNEKLFFGSGTQLSVL.

This clone appeared a few times. The chain employs TRBV6-5 and TRBJ1-2; D not resolved. This CDR3 has 13 residues. Trimming took 5 bases from V and 2 from J, leaving 9 bases between them. The germline V gene encodes CDR1 MNHEY and CDR2 SVGAGI. The CDR3 DNA is TGTGCCAGCAGTACGTGGCCCAACTATGGCTACACCTTC. Its protein is CASSTWPNYGYTF.

This clone was seen a few times. V is TRBV6-5 and J is TRBJ1-1; tentative D call: TRBD1 (5 bases). The germline gives CDR1 MNHEY, CDR2 SVGAGI. Trimming cost V 2 bases and J 1 base, with 5 bases left between them. There are 13 residues in the CDR3. The CDR3 sequence is CASSYTGNTEAFF. In DNA form, the CDR3 reads TGTGCCAGCAGTTACACAGGGAACACTGAAGCTTTCTTT.

V and J are TRBV7-8 and TRBJ2-3; 12 nucleotides match TRBD2. Germline values: CDR1 SGHVS, CDR2 FQNEAQ. V gave up 3 bases and J gave up 3 bases; unmatched junction bases: 7. This CDR3 is built from 17 residues. CDR3 coding DNA: TGTGCCAGCAGCTTTAGGACTAGCGGGATTGGAACAGATACGCAGTATTTT. It codes for CASSFRTSGIGTDTQYF.

This clone was detected only a few times. The rearrangement joins TRBV19 to TRBJ1-1, with D maybe TRBD1 (5 bases). This CDR3 spans 17 amino acids. V gave up 5 bases and J gave up 3 bases, with 22 bases separating them. CDR1 and CDR2 from the germline V gene are LNHDA and SQIVND (reference sequence). The CDR3 region is CASSPLIDSTGDTEAFF. CDR3 in DNA: TGTGCCAGTAGTCCGTTGATAGACAGCACTGGCGACACTGAAGCTTTCTTT.

The V call is TRBV18, the J call TRBJ1-2; 7 bases are shared with TRBD1. CDR1 KGHSH and CDR2 LQKENI come from the germline V gene. With V trimmed by 2 bases and J by 0 bases, 3 bases remained unmatched. The CDR3 length is 15 residues. CDR3 DNA sequence: TGTGCCAGCTCACCATCCGGGACAGCTAACTATGGCTACACCTTC. Its translation: CASSPSGTANYGYTF.